This T cell receptor (beta chain) was sequenced for a study of chemoradiotherapy in HPV16-positive cancers. Findings of the study overall: During treatment, candidate HPV-specific clones and E7-related motifs expanded in tumor. The functional HPV-specific definition rests on just a couple of HPV16-positive patients.

This CDR3 is 13 amino acids long. V lost 8 bases and J lost 5, with 13 bases in between. Germline V gene data show CDR1 as SEHNR and CDR2 as FQNEAQ (reference sequence). This clone has more than one count but fewer than ten. Its antigen is unknown. The method was immunoSEQ multiplex PCR; TCRdb's version includes in-frame clones alone and lacks a portion of them. The sample has some 10,000 clones, roughly 71% seen once; the top ten hold 10%. This rearrangement joins TRBV7-9 to TRBJ1-5; D might be TRBD1 (6 bases). This specimen consisted of tumor tissue, obtained from a patient who underwent chemoradiotherapy. The sequence was collected from a human donor with HPV-associated anogenital cancer. As DNA, the CDR3 is TGTGCCAGCGGCGGGGGCGAGGATCAGCCCCAGCATTTT. Translation: CASGGGEDQPQHF.